Following are 21 T cell receptor beta chains from one sample sequenced in a study of CXCR3-negative and CXCR3-positive naive CD8 T cells. Findings and caveats of the study: Comparison of naive cells showed more hydrophobic TRB CDR3s in CXCR3-positive than in CXCR3-negative naive cells.

The TRB cDNA libraries were prepared by 5' RACE with UMI labels. TCRdb re-called the 5' RACE reads and catalogs CDR3 proteins one per entry, DNA excluded. The sample has roughly 140,000 distinct CDR3 sequences. Their antigen targets remain unknown. Sequenced: naive CXCR3+ CD8+ T cells from blood. The subset: CD45RO-CCR7+CD27+CD95- naive CD8+ T cells expressing CXCR3 (TNR3+). The receptors were sampled from a human donor in good health. Some clones in this sample may be carry-over from other donors' samples.

The V and J genes are TRBV18 and TRBJ2-7; TCRdb's D call of TRBD1 is untestable without DNA. The CDR3 runs to 15 residues. Per germline, CDR1 KGHSH and CDR2 LQKENI. CDR3 loop: CASAPWDRNTYEQYF.

The CDR3 loop is CASRPSADRLLGYTF. V is TRBV7-3 and J is TRBJ1-2. The CDR3 contains 15 residues. The germline CDR1 and CDR2 sequences are SGHTA and FQGTGA.

V and J are TRBV7-9 and TRBJ2-1; TCRdb proposes TRBD1, but this gene call is untestable without DNA. CDR3 length equals 15 residues. Germline V gives CDR1 SEHNR, CDR2 FQNEAQ (reference sequence). The CDR3 loop reads CASSITGGFGYEQFF.

The J gene is TRBJ2-7, the V gene TRBV7-9. Germline CDR1 reads SEHNR; CDR2 reads FQNEAQ (reference sequence). The CDR3 is 16 amino acids. This chain's CDR3 is CASSLTIRVGSYEQYF.

The chain joins TRBV5-6 to TRBJ1-2; TCRdb indicates TRBD1, and absent DNA this call remains unverified. CDR1 SGHDT and CDR2 YYEEEE come from the germline V gene. The CDR3 sequence is 14 residues long. The CDR3: CASSLGQGSYGYTF.

The genes are TRBV6-5 and TRBJ2-7; TCRdb returns TRBD1, unconfirmable since there is no DNA. CDR1 is MNHEY and CDR2 is SVGAGI in the germline V gene. This CDR3 region has 14 residues. The chain's CDR3 is CASSYSGHPYEQYF.

The chain couples TRBV15 to TRBJ2-1. Germline V gene sequence: CDR1 LNHNV, CDR2 YYDKDF (reference sequence). CDR3 length: 15 residues. The CDR3 is CATSRDSDGYNEQFF.

The rearrangement uses TRBV7-9 and TRBJ2-7; no DNA is available, so the TRBD1 call from TCRdb remains unchecked. The V gene's germline CDR1 is SEHNR and CDR2 FQNEAQ (reference sequence). This CDR3 contains 12 residues. The CDR3: CASSVDSYEQYF.

CDR3 amino acids: CASSQGTSGGRYEQYF. The chain carries TRBV7-6 and TRBJ2-7; TCRdb names TRBD2, which stays unverified in the absence of DNA. The CDR3 extends over 16 amino acids. Germline assignment: CDR1 SGHVS and CDR2 FNYEAQ.

The chain joins TRBV5-6 to TRBJ2-1; TCRdb's assignment of TRBD1 cannot be checked, as there is no DNA. The germline V gene has CDR1 SGHDT and CDR2 YYEEEE. The CDR3 loop spans 15 amino acids. CDR3 protein: CASSEGQGRYNEQFF.

The V and J genes are TRBV7-9 and TRBJ2-3; TCRdb returns TRBD1, unconfirmable since there is no DNA. Germline V gene data show CDR1 as SEHNR and CDR2 as FQNEAQ (reference sequence). The CDR3 runs 12 residues. The CDR3 protein is CASSMGGDTQYF.

The CDR3 region is CASSQAPGLSQETQYF. The chain employs TRBV4-3 and TRBJ2-5; TCRdb outputs TRBD2, but without DNA this stays unchecked. CDR3 length: 16 amino acids. Germline values: CDR1 LGHNA, CDR2 YSLEER.

The chain employs TRBV4-3 and TRBJ2-1. This CDR3 is built from 15 residues. Germline V gives CDR1 LGHNA, CDR2 YSLEER. The CDR3 loop reads CASSQINSLLNEQFF.

The rearrangement uses TRBV19 and TRBJ2-3; TCRdb's D call, TRBD1, is unchecked because there is no DNA. Germline CDR1 and CDR2: LNHDA and SQIVND (reference sequence). The CDR3 loop spans 14 amino acids. CDR3 protein: CASSIGGPTDTQYF.

The chain joins TRBV4-3 to TRBJ2-1; TCRdb selects TRBD2, and the lack of DNA leaves this call unchecked. CDR3 length: 19 amino acids. Per germline, CDR1 LGHNA and CDR2 YSLEER. The CDR3 region is CASSQALAGGLVAYNEQFF.

The gene calls are TRBV4-3 and TRBJ1-5. Germline values: CDR1 LGHNA, CDR2 YSLEER. This CDR3 spans 15 amino acids. The CDR3 reads CASSQVLSADQPQHF.

This rearrangement joins TRBV12-3 or TRBV12-4 to TRBJ2-1; the TCRdb call, TRBD2, lacks DNA for checking. The CDR3 sequence is 14 residues long. The CDR3 protein is CASNPGLVYNEQFF.

The rearrangement uses TRBV13 and TRBJ1-6. Germline-derived CDR1 and CDR2 are PRHDT and FYEKMQ (reference sequence). The CDR3 is 16 amino acids. The CDR3 is CASSLGGWEIDSPLHF.

The CDR3 sequence is CASSQGLSEYFTDTQYF. The chain links TRBV4-3 to TRBJ2-3. The germline gives CDR1 LGHNA, CDR2 YSLEER. CDR3 length: 17 amino acids.

The V and J genes are TRBV6-5 and TRBJ2-1; the TRBD1 assignment by TCRdb is unverifiable without DNA. Per germline, CDR1 MNHEY and CDR2 SVGAGI. The CDR3 is 13 amino acids. CDR3 residues: CASRHLGQESWVF.

The gene calls are TRBV12-3 or TRBV12-4 and TRBJ2-1; TCRdb calls TRBD1, which cannot be checked without DNA. The CDR3 is made up of 15 amino acids. CDR3 sequence: CASSFGQGAYNEQFF.